These 17 T cell receptor beta chains were sequenced from one sample in a study of T cell responses to AZD1222 COVID-19 vaccine. Libraries were prepared by immunoSEQ multiplex PCR; TCRdb keeps only in-frame clonotypes and omits some of them. The data hold 86,000 or so clones, with roughly 90% observed a single time. This sample comprised peripheral blood, obtained on day 0 of AZD1222 vaccination. The receptors were gathered from an adult in good health.

The CDR3 is CSASSGLAGASYEQYF. The CDR3 region has the DNA TGCAGTGCTAGTTCCGGACTAGCGGGAGCGTCCTACGAGCAGTACTTC. The chain is built from TRBV20-1 and TRBJ2-7; 13 nucleotides agree with TRBD2. The germline V gene encodes CDR1 DFQATT and CDR2 SNEGSKA (reference sequence). The CDR3 covers 16 residues. With 3 bases clipped from V and 1 base from J, the junction kept 6 bases outside the gene matches.

The chain employs TRBV6-5 and TRBJ2-1, with TRBD2 matching 8 bases. Germline CDR1 MNHEY, CDR2 SVGAGI. This CDR3 has 12 residues. V lost 2 bases and J lost 13; bases outside the gene matches: 4. The CDR3 sequence is CASSYRGLAQFF. As DNA, the CDR3 is TGTGCCAGCAGTTACCGAGGACTAGCTCAGTTCTTC.

In DNA form, the CDR3 reads TGTGCCTGGAGTTTGAACAGTGGTTTAGAGACCCAGTACTTC. Its translation is CAWSLNSGLETQYF. This chain links TRBV30 with TRBJ2-5, with unresolved D. CDR1 and CDR2 from the germline V gene are GTSNPN and SVGIG (reference sequence). V lost 2 bases to trimming and J lost 4 bases, with 14 bases between them. This CDR3 region has 14 residues.

The chain couples TRBV19 to TRBJ1-5; D call uncertain. Germline V CDR1 and CDR2: LNHDA, SQIVND (reference sequence). V lost 8 bases to trimming and J lost 6 bases, with 14 bases between them. The CDR3 is made up of 13 amino acids. CDR3 protein: CASETRVGQPQHF. The CDR3 DNA is TGTGCCAGTGAGACTCGGGTGGGTCAGCCCCAGCATTTT.

A single count supports this clone. The V gene is TRBV14, the J gene TRBJ2-7; D is unclear. Germline V gene data show CDR1 as SGHDN and CDR2 as FVKESK. V was pared by 1 base and J by 5 bases, with 12 bases between. The CDR3 totals 14 residues. The DNA for the CDR3 is TGTGCCAGCAGCCAAGGACCCCGAACCCACGAGCAGTACTTC. Translated: CASSQGPRTHEQYF.

The chain links TRBV19 to TRBJ2-7; D not certain. This CDR3 is built from 14 residues. The V gene lost 1 base and the J gene lost 7 bases, with 14 bases spanning the gap. From germline, CDR1 is LNHDA and CDR2 SQIVND (reference sequence). CDR3 sequence (DNA): TGTGCCAGTAGTATAGGGGAACACCTTGGAGAGCAGTACTTC. Residues: CASSIGEHLGEQYF. Combining the CDR3 with reference TRBV19 and TRBJ2-7 gives the whole variable domain DGGITQSPKYLFRKEGQNVTLSCEQNLNHDAMYWYRQDPGQGLRLIYYSQIVNDFQKGDIAEGYSVSREKKESFPLTVTSAQKNPTAFYLCASSIGEHLGEQYFGPGTRLTVT.

The chain combines TRBV30 with TRBJ2-3; D gene unclear. Germline assignment: CDR1 GTSNPN and CDR2 SVGIG (reference sequence). The CDR3 sequence is 15 residues long. Trimming cost V 0 bases and J 7 bases, with 17 bases left between them. The CDR3 loop is CAWSVYLHPGYTQYF. The DNA for the CDR3 is TGTGCCTGGAGTGTCTATCTCCATCCTGGGTATACGCAGTATTTT.

The chain links TRBV6-6 to TRBJ2-1; TRBD2 matches at 10 bases. Unmatched junction bases numbered 2, after V lost 7 bases and J lost 2 bases. CDR3 length: 14 amino acids. The germline V gene encodes CDR1 MNHNY and CDR2 SVGAGI (reference sequence). CDR3 loop: CASNLAGAYNEQFF. CDR3 nucleotides: TGTGCCAGCAACCTAGCGGGAGCCTACAATGAGCAGTTCTTC.

This chain uses TRBV19 with TRBJ2-1; D is unclear. Germline values: CDR1 LNHDA, CDR2 SQIVND (reference sequence). V lost 4 bases to trimming and J lost 2 bases, with 6 bases between them. This CDR3 spans 13 amino acids. The CDR3 DNA follows: TGTGCCAGTAGTACTCCAGCCTACAATGAGCAGTTCTTC. It translates to CASSTPAYNEQFF.

The chain links TRBV5-4 to TRBJ1-4; 7 bases fit TRBD1. The junction had 4 bases not matched to a gene; V was cut back by 0 bases and J by 5 bases. The CDR3 is 15 residues long. The germline V gene encodes CDR1 SGHNT and CDR2 YYREEE (reference sequence). This CDR3 reads CASSLERTGNEKLFF. The CDR3, as DNA: TGTGCCAGCAGCTTGGAACGGACAGGAAATGAAAAACTGTTTTTT.

The rearrangement uses TRBV5-4 and TRBJ1-1; D uncertain. CDR1 is SGHNT, CDR2 YYREEE, per germline (reference sequence). There are 15 residues in the CDR3. Trimming removed 2 bases at V and 1 base at J, with 12 bases between. CDR3 sequence (DNA): TGTGCCAGCAGCTTACTAGGGATGCCGAACACTGAAGCTTTCTTT. Translating it yields CASSLLGMPNTEAFF.

The chain is built from TRBV18 and TRBJ1-4; 7 nucleotides line up with TRBD1. The V segment lost 3 bases and the J segment 3 bases; nucleotides outside the gene matches: 4. The CDR3 has 15 residues. The germline V gene has CDR1 KGHSH and CDR2 LQKENI. CDR3 protein: CASSPRGQSNEKLFF. CDR3 bases: TGTGCCAGCTCACCGCGGGGACAGTCTAATGAAAAACTGTTTTTT.

The chain carries TRBV11-3 and TRBJ1-1, with TRBD1 as a possible D gene (6 bases). The germline V and J ends were trimmed by 6 bases and 4 bases, with 12 bases remaining between them. The CDR3 extends over 13 amino acids. Germline CDR1 and CDR2: SGHNT and YENEEA. This CDR3 reads CASSPDRRTEAFF. Written as DNA, the CDR3 is TGTGCCAGCAGTCCCGACAGGCGCACTGAAGCTTTCTTT.

The chain recombines TRBV6-5 with TRBJ2-7, with 9 bases aligning to TRBD2. This CDR3 has 15 amino acids. With V trimmed by 6 bases and J by 3 bases, 9 bases remained unmatched. Germline V lookup: CDR1 MNHEY, CDR2 SVGAGI. The CDR3 DNA sequence: TGTGCCAGCAGGGCTGTTGCGGGAGGGGGCTACGAGCAGTACTTC. Translated, it gives CASRAVAGGGYEQYF.

The rearrangement uses TRBV5-1 and TRBJ2-7; TRBD1 agrees at 8 bases. This CDR3 comprises 17 residues. The germline V gene encodes CDR1 SGHRS and CDR2 YFSETQ. The ends lost 2 bases at V and 0 bases at J; junction bases unmatched: 10. The CDR3 spells CASSLTRQGRSSYEQYF. The CDR3 nucleotides are TGCGCCAGCAGCTTAACCCGACAGGGGAGAAGCTCCTACGAGCAGTACTTC.

This clone was seen only once. The chain employs TRBV9 and TRBJ2-3; 7 nucleotides agree with TRBD2. The J segment lost 1 base and the V segment lost 0 bases, leaving 8 bases of the junction unmatched. The CDR3 is 17 amino acids. CDR1 is SGDLS and CDR2 is YYNGEE in the germline V gene. The CDR3 coding sequence is TGTGCCAGCAGCGTAGCTAACCGCGGGAGAGGCACAGATACGCAGTATTTT. Protein sequence: CASSVANRGRGTDTQYF.

This rearrangement joins TRBV19 to TRBJ2-7; D is unclear. The germline V gene has CDR1 LNHDA and CDR2 SQIVND (reference sequence). Trimming removed 6 bases at V and 2 bases at J, with 11 bases between. This CDR3 spans 13 amino acids. The CDR3 sequence: CASSYQRAYEQYF. The CDR3 DNA reads as TGTGCCAGTAGCTACCAGAGAGCCTACGAGCAGTACTTC. The full variable domain, completed using reference TRBV19 and TRBJ2-7, is DGGITQSPKYLFRKEGQNVTLSCEQNLNHDAMYWYRQDPGQGLRLIYYSQIVNDFQKGDIAEGYSVSREKKESFPLTVTSAQKNPTAFYLCASSYQRAYEQYFGPGTRLTVT.